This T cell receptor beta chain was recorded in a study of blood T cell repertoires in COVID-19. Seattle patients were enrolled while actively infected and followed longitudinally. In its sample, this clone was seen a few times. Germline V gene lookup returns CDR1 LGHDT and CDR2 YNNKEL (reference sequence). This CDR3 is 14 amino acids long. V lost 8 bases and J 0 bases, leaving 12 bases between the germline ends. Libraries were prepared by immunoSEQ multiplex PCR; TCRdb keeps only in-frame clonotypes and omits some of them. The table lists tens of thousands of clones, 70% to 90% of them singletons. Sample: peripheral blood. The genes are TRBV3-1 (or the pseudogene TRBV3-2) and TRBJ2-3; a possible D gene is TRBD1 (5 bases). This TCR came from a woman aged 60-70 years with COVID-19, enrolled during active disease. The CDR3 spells CASPGSPSTDTQYF. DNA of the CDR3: TGTGCCAGCCCAGGGTCCCCTAGCACAGATACGCAGTATTTT.